This TCR beta chain stems from a study of cytomegalovirus exposure and HLA in healthy donors. Study overall: The same platform used for the 500 to 850 first-cohort repertoires was also used for the roughly 130 validation repertoires, as a later analysis reported. Whole-study results and caveats: Despite most TCR sequences being rare, some public TCRs occurred in many donors.

The repertoire was sequenced with immunoSEQ multiplex PCR; TCRdb's copy has only in-frame clones and lacks some. Here the sample spans around 130,000 clones, 85% to 90% being singletons. Comments on this clone: Antigen specificity is unknown.

The CDR3 loop spans 15 amino acids. The germline CDR1 and CDR2 sequences are SGHRS and YFSETQ. The V gene end was trimmed by 0 bases and the J gene end by 2 bases; junction bases not matched to a gene: 4. Sequenced input: PBMCs. The rearrangement links TRBV5-1 to TRBJ2-5; 7 bases fit TRBD1. This TCR derives from a woman aged 30 to 39 in good health and CMV-seronegative. CDR3 sequence: CASSLGGQLQETQYF. The CDR3 coding sequence is TGCGCCAGCAGCTTGGGGGGACAGTTACAAGAGACCCAGTACTTC. The full variable domain, in which reference TRBV5-1 and TRBJ2-5 provide the parts outside the CDR3, is KAGVTQTPRYLIKTRGQQVTLSCSPISGHRSVSWYQQTPGQGLQFLFEYFSETQRNKGNFPGRFSGRQFSNSRSEMNVSTLELGDSALYLCASSLGGQLQETQYFGPGTRLLVL.